In this sample, the clone carrying this T cell receptor (beta chain) turned up a few times. All donors came from Russia, were Caucasian and healthy, and spanned ages about 6 to 95. The draw of peripheral blood yielded 8.5 to 10 milliliters from each donor. This sample was included in a study of blood T cells in healthy people across ages. Study at large: Per two T cells, template switching captured roughly one barcoded beta molecule.

Primed by a sample-barcoded 5' primer and a J-beta primer mix, a second PCR proceeded for 7 to 11 cycles. TCRdb reanalysed the 5' RACE reads using MiXCR and keeps one entry per CDR3 protein. The top ten clones hold over 6.5% of a sample with about 1.4 million distinct CDR3 sequences, 55% to 75% of them seen once. Germline V gives CDR1 MDHEN, CDR2 SYDVKM. The V segment lost 3 bases and the J segment 4 bases; nucleotides outside the gene matches: 6. The CDR3 is 14 amino acids. Source material: blood. The rearrangement links TRBV28 to TRBJ2-7; 7 bases align to TRBD2. The TCR comes from a man aged 18 to 35 in good health. The DNA for the CDR3 is TGTGCCAGCAGTTTCGGGGGGAATCAATACGAGCAGTACTTC. Translation: CASSFGGNQYEQYF.